This paragraph covers one T cell receptor (beta chain) sequence. There are 15 residues in the CDR3. Trimming pared 4 bases from V and 0 bases from J, leaving 11 bases between. This sample stems from a study of blood T cell repertoires in COVID-19. Overall study: From T cells, B-cell-depleted T cells, or PBMCs came the material, which was cDNA or gDNA.

The table came from immunoSEQ multiplex PCR; TCRdb's copy has only in-frame clones and leaves some out. The sample contains about 150,000 clones, more than 75% of which appear only once. Sequencing was carried out using peripheral blood. This TCR came from a man in his sixties with acute or convalescent COVID-19. The J gene is TRBJ2-3, the V gene TRBV23-1; D unresolved. TRBV23-1 is placed among ORFs of uncertain function. In nucleotides, the CDR3 is TGCGCCAGCAGTCTGCCCTCGAGTAGCACAGATACGCAGTATTTT. Translation gives CASSLPSSSTDTQYF.